This TCR beta chain emerged from a study of early T cells in non-severe SARS-CoV-2 infection. Study-level information: Unsorted whole blood bulk RNA was sequenced, with unpaired chains.

This clonotype was counted a few times. Attachment of unique molecular identifiers was made to individual cDNA molecules. TCRdb called the 5' RACE reads again in MiXCR, with one record for every CDR3 protein. The data show 62,000 or so distinct CDR3 sequences, less than 9.5% seen once. The CDR3 length is 16 residues. Trimming stripped 0 bases from V and 5 bases from J, with 16 bases between. The rearrangement uses TRBV12-3 or TRBV12-4 and TRBJ2-5, with a possible D match to TRBD1 (5 bases). The receptor was isolated from an adult who was a healthcare worker with PCR-confirmed SARS-CoV-2 infection or an uninfected control (not recorded which). Source: whole blood, taken at baseline. CDR3 nucleotides: TGTGCCAGCAGTTTAGCGCTTTTTGCAGGGTGGGAGACCCAGTACTTC. Amino acids: CASSLALFAGWETQYF.